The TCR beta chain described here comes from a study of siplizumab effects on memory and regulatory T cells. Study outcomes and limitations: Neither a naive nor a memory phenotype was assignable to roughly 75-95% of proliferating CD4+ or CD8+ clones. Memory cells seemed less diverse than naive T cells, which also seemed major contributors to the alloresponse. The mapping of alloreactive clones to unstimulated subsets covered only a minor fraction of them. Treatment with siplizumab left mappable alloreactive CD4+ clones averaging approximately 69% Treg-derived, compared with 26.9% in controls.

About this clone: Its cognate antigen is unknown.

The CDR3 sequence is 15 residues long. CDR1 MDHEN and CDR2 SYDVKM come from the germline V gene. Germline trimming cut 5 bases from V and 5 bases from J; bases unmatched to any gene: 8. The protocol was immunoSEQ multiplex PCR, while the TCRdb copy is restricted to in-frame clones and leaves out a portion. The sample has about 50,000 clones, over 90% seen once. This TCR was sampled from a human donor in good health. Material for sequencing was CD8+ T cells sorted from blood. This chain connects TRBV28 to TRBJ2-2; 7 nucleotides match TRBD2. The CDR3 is CASSPGLDETGELFF. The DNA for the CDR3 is TGTGCCAGCAGTCCAGGACTAGATGAGACCGGGGAGCTGTTTTTT. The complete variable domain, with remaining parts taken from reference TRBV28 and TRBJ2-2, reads DVKVTQSSRYLVKRTGEKVFLECVQDMDHENMFWYRQDPGLGLRLIYFSYDVKMKEKGDIPEGYSVSREKKERFSLILESASTNQTSMYLCASSPGLDETGELFFGEGSRLTVL.